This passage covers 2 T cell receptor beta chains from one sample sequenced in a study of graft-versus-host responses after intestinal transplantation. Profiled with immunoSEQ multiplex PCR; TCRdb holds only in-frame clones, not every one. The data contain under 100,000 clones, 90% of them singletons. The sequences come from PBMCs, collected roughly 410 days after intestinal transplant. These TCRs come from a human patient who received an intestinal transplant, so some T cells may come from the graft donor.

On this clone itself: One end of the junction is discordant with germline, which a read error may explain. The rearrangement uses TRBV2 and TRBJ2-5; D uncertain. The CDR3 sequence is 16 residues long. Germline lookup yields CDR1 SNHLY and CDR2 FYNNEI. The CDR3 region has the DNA TGTGCCAGCAGTCAAGCCCGGGTCACAAATCTGGAGACCCAGTACTTC. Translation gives CASSQARVTNLETQYF. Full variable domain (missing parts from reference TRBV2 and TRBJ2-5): EPEVTQTPSHQVTQMGQEVILRCVPISNHLYFYWYRQILGQKVEFLVSFYNNEISEKSEIFDDQFSVERPDGSNFTLKIRSTKLEDSAMYFCASSQARVTNLETQYFGPGTRLLVL.

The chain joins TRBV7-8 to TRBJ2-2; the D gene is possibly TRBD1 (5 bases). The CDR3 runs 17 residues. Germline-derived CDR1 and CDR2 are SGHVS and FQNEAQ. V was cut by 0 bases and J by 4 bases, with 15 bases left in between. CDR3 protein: CASSLAPRGLSTGELFF. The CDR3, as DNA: TGTGCCAGCAGCTTAGCGCCAAGGGGATTGTCCACCGGGGAGCTGTTTTTT.